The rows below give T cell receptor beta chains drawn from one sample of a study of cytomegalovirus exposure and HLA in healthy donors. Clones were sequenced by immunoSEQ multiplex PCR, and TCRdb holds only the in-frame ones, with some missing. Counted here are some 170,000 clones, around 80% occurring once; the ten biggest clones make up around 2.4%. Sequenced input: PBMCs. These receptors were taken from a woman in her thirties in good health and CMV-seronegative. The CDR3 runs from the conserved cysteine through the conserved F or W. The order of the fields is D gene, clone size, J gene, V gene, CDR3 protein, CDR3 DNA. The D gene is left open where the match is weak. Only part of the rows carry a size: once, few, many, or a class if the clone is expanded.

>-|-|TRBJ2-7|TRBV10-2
CASSEWQNSYEQYF
TGCGCCAGCAGCGAATGGCAAAACTCCTACGAGCAGTACTTC
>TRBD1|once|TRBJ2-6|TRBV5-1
CASSLRGQGSSGANGLTF
TGCGCCAGCAGCTTGAGGGGACAGGGGTCATCTGGGGCCAACGGCCTGACTTTC
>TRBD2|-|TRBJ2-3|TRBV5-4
CASSGLAGRTDTQYF
TGTGCCAGCAGCGGACTAGCTGGGCGCACAGATACGCAGTATTTT
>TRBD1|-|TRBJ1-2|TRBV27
CANPPDRGTNYGYTF
TGTGCCAACCCCCCAGACAGGGGGACTAACTATGGCTACACCTTC
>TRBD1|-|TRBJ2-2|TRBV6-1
CASSDDRAGATGELFF
TGTGCCAGCAGTGACGACAGGGCCGGCGCCACCGGGGAGCTGTTTTTT
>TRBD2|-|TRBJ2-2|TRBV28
CASSSGAANTGELFF
TGTGCCAGCAGTAGCGGGGCCGCGAACACCGGGGAGCTGTTTTTT
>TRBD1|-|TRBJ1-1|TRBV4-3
CASSQDRQNTEAFF
TGCGCCAGCAGCCAGGACAGGCAAAACACTGAAGCTTTCTTT
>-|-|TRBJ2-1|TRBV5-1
CASSLVGDSFNEQFF
TGCGCCAGCAGCTTGGTAGGCGACAGTTTCAATGAGCAGTTCTTC
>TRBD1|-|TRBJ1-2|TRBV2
CASNRQGAPGYTF
TGTGCCAGCAATCGACAGGGGGCCCCTGGCTACACCTTC
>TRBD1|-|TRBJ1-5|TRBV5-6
CASSATGGQPQHF
TGTGCCAGCAGCGCGACAGGGGGTCAGCCCCAGCATTTT
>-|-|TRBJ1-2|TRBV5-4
CATLTGQAGGYTF
TGTGCCACGTTGACCGGGCAGGCGGGTGGCTACACCTTC
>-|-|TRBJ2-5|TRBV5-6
CASSRGGETQYF
TGTGCCAGCAGTCGTGGAGGGGAGACCCAGTACTTC
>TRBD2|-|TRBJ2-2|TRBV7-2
CASRNSPGLAGGPTGELFF
TGTGCCAGCAGGAATTCCCCGGGACTAGCGGGGGGGCCCACCGGGGAGCTGTTTTTT
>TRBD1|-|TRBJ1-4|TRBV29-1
CSVGSTGGKLFF
TGCAGCGTTGGTAGTACAGGGGGAAAACTGTTTTTT
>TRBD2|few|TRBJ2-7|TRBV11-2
CASSRTSGAYEQYF
TGTGCCAGCAGCCGGACTAGCGGGGCCTACGAGCAGTACTTC
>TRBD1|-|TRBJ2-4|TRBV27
CASSLNTGVLYF
TGTGCCAGCAGTTTAAACACAGGGGTCCTGTACTTC
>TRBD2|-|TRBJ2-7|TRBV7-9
CASSLSFRLAGGEQYF
TGTGCCAGCAGCTTGTCTTTCCGACTAGCGGGAGGCGAGCAGTACTTC
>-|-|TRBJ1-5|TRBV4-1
CASSQSLPGLNHVNQPQHF
TGCGCCAGCAGCCAATCCCTCCCGGGTCTCAATCATGTAAATCAGCCCCAGCATTTT
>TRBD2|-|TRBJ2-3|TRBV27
CASSFSVAGAPDTQYF
TGTGCCAGCAGTTTCTCAGTAGCGGGAGCACCAGATACGCAGTATTTT
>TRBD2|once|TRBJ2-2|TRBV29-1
CSVVGGDDTGELFF
TGCAGCGTTGTTGGGGGGGACGACACCGGGGAGCTGTTTTTT
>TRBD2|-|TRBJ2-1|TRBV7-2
CASSLPPGLARIYNEQFF
TGTGCCAGCAGCTTACCCCCGGGACTAGCGCGAATCTACAATGAGCAGTTCTTC
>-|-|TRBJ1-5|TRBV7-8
CASSFGDFQPQHF
TGTGCCAGCAGCTTCGGAGATTTCCAGCCCCAGCATTTT
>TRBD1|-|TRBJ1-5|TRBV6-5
CASSPDRVLGQPQHF
TGTGCCAGCAGCCCGGACAGGGTTCTTGGGCAGCCCCAGCATTTT
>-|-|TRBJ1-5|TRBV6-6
CASSYVPAGEAFQHF
TGTGCCAGCAGTTACGTACCCGCCGGGGAGGCCTTTCAGCATTTT
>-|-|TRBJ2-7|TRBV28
CASSASREQGLF
TGTGCCAGCAGTGCATCACGGGAACAAGGGCTCTTC
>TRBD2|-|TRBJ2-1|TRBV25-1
CASSETRLAVDEQFF
TGTGCCAGCAGTGAAACGAGACTAGCGGTCGATGAGCAGTTCTTC
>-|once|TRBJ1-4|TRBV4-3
CASSQGAPGEANEKLFF
TGCGCCAGCAGCCAAGGGGCCCCCGGGGAAGCTAATGAAAAACTGTTTTTT